The clone carrying this TCR beta chain was detected a few times. Its antigen is not identified. The data stem from a study of T-cell memory formation after mild COVID-19. In the study overall: Each donor largely had its own TCR clusters.

MiXCR, applied by TCRdb to the 5' RACE reads, yields one record per CDR3 protein. The sample comprises fewer than 300,000 distinct CDR3 sequences, 15% to 20% of which are singletons, and 20% to 25% rests with the top ten. CDR3 length: 14 residues. Germline assignment: CDR1 DFQATT and CDR2 SNEGSKA (reference sequence). Trimming cost V 3 bases and J 2 bases; bases outside gene matches: 5. Study-wide findings and caveats: Contracting CD4+ clones were located mainly in CM and EM, and CD8+ clones in EMRA.

V usage is TRBV20-1 and J usage is TRBJ2-3; 7 positions match TRBD2. Specimen: PBMCs or a T cell subset sorted from them (not recorded which). This clonotype originated in a young man who had mild COVID-19 (a few samples of this study predate the infection). Cell type and time point are not known. In nucleotides, the CDR3 is TGCAGTGCTAGCCGTGGGGGGGACACAGATACGCAGTATTTT. Protein sequence: CSASRGGDTDTQYF.